These 23 T cell receptor beta chains were all obtained from the same sample, sequenced in a study of blood T cell repertoires in COVID-19. Generated by immunoSEQ multiplex PCR, the TCRdb table keeps only in-frame clones and is missing some. Among approximately 300,000 clones listed, approximately 90% were seen once. Sequencing used PBMCs or T cells enriched from blood (not recorded which). Source of these receptors: a woman aged 18-29 years who had recovered from COVID-19.

The chain uses TRBV20-1 and TRBJ1-4, with TRBD1 identical over 9 bases. Germline V gene sequence: CDR1 DFQATT, CDR2 SNEGSKA (reference sequence). The ends lost 3 bases at V and 6 bases at J; junction bases unmatched: 5. CDR3 length: 14 residues. The CDR3 DNA is TGCAGTGCTAGTTCCGGGACAGGGTATGAAAAACTGTTTTTT. It translates to CSASSGTGYEKLFF.

By share, this clone ranks as medium-sized. This rearrangement joins TRBV6-1 to TRBJ2-7; D is undetermined. Trimming pared 1 base from V and 0 bases from J, leaving 13 bases between. From germline, CDR1 is MNHNS and CDR2 SASEGT. The CDR3 spans 16 residues. The CDR3 coding sequence is TGTGCCAGCAGTGAAGTGGCATACTCTAGCTCCTACGAGCAGTACTTC. Its protein is CASSEVAYSSSYEQYF.

This clone was seen ten or more times. The V and J genes are TRBV10-2 and TRBJ2-1, with D maybe TRBD2 (6 bases). This CDR3 contains 13 residues. CDR1 is WSHSY, CDR2 SAAADI, per germline. V was pared by 4 bases and J by 8 bases, with 12 bases between. CDR3 protein: CASSGSRRDEQFF. In DNA, the CDR3 is TGCGCCAGCAGTGGATCCCGGAGGGATGAGCAGTTCTTC.

The genes are TRBV10-1 and TRBJ2-7, with D possibly being TRBD2 (5 bases). There are 13 residues in the CDR3. The ends were cut back, 11 bases at V and 6 bases at J, with 20 bases in the middle. Per germline, CDR1 WNHNN and CDR2 SYGVQD (reference sequence). The CDR3 loop reads CAATPGNLGEQYF. The CDR3 bases are TGCGCCGCAACACCGGGAAATTTGGGCGAGCAGTACTTC.

V is TRBV11-2 and J is TRBJ2-7; 7 nucleotides match TRBD1. Germline trimming cut 5 bases from V and 4 bases from J; bases unmatched to any gene: 8. The CDR3 has 14 amino acids. The germline CDR1 and CDR2 sequences are SGHAT and FQNNGV. DNA of the CDR3: TGTGCCAGCAGCCCGTTCAGGGGGAATTACGAGCAGTACTTC. This encodes CASSPFRGNYEQYF.

V usage is TRBV19 and J usage is TRBJ1-1; tentatively, D is TRBD1 (5 bases). The length of the CDR3 is 14 residues. V dropped 6 bases and J dropped 6 bases, with 17 bases sitting between them. Germline V lookup: CDR1 LNHDA, CDR2 SQIVND (reference sequence). CDR3 nucleotides: TGTGCCAGTAGCCTTGGTAGGGGCCCTCCTGAAGCTTTCTTT. Protein sequence: CASSLGRGPPEAFF.

This clone was seen a handful of times. The V call is TRBV11-2, the J call TRBJ1-6; tentative D call: TRBD1 (6 bases). CDR1 is SGHAT and CDR2 is FQNNGV in the germline V gene. The CDR3 totals 19 residues. Trimming stripped 2 bases from V and 8 bases from J, with 25 bases between. The CDR3 bases are TGTGCCAGCAGCTTAAATCCGTTGGTCAGGGGTTTTACTTATTCACCCCTCCACTTT. Its protein product is CASSLNPLVRGFTYSPLHF.

This chain links TRBV6-5 with TRBJ1-2; 8 bases line up with TRBD1. The CDR3 is 12 amino acids. The germline V gene has CDR1 MNHEY and CDR2 SVGAGI. V trimming: 10 bases; J trimming: 4 bases; junction bases outside the gene matches: 5. The CDR3 reads CATGDRFYGYTF. DNA for the CDR3: TGTGCCACCGGGGACAGGTTCTATGGCTACACCTTC.

This chain connects TRBV5-4 to TRBJ2-3, with 8 bases identical to TRBD2. J gave up 6 bases and V 2 bases, and 5 bases lay outside the gene matches. Germline V gene sequence: CDR1 SGHNT, CDR2 YYREEE (reference sequence). CDR3 length equals 14 residues. CDR3 DNA: TGTGCCAGCAGCTTAGCGGGGGCTCGGGATACGCAGTATTTT. It yields the protein CASSLAGARDTQYF.

The chain couples TRBV9 to TRBJ2-2; 7 bases fit TRBD1. V lost 2 bases to trimming and J lost 6 bases; unmatched junction nucleotides: 4. Germline V gives CDR1 SGDLS, CDR2 YYNGEE. CDR3 length: 14 residues. CDR3 region: CASSVTGAAGELFF. CDR3 bases: TGTGCCAGCAGCGTCACAGGGGCGGCCGGGGAGCTGTTTTTT.

This chain connects TRBV9 to TRBJ2-2; the match to TRBD2 covers 7 bases. J was trimmed by 0 bases and V by 3 bases; bases with no gene match: 14. The CDR3 is 19 amino acids. Germline V lookup: CDR1 SGDLS, CDR2 YYNGEE. CDR3 sequence: CASSDRSDGGYANTGELFF. CDR3 nucleotides: TGTGCCAGCAGCGACCGGTCTGACGGGGGGTACGCGAACACCGGGGAGCTGTTTTTT. Full variable domain (outside the CDR3, taken from reference TRBV9 and TRBJ2-2): DSGVTQTPKHLITATGQRVTLRCSPRSGDLSVYWYQQSLDQGLQFLIQYYNGEERAKGNILERFSAQQFPDLHSELNLSSLELGDSALYFCASSDRSDGGYANTGELFFGEGSRLTVL.

This clone was counted at least ten times. The chain employs TRBV28 and TRBJ1-4; TRBD1 aligns across 8 bases. Germline CDR1 and CDR2: MDHEN and SYDVKM. The CDR3 is 15 residues long. The junction had 6 bases not matched to a gene; V was cut back by 4 bases and J by 5 bases. The CDR3 loop reads CASSSNRGINEKLFF. In DNA, the CDR3 is TGTGCCAGCAGTTCCAACAGGGGGATAAATGAAAAACTGTTTTTT.

V gene TRBV2 combines with J gene TRBJ1-2; D is ambiguous. The V and J ends lost 0 bases and 7 bases respectively, with 9 bases between them. The germline gives CDR1 SNHLY, CDR2 FYNNEI. CDR3 length equals 13 residues. CDR3 DNA sequence: TGTGCCAGCAGTGAAGCGCTTGTGCGTGGCTACACCTTC. Translating it yields CASSEALVRGYTF.

This chain uses TRBV15 with TRBJ2-7; maybe TRBD1 (5 bases). Germline V lookup: CDR1 LNHNV, CDR2 YYDKDF (reference sequence). The CDR3 runs 14 residues. The V gene lost 0 bases and the J gene lost 6 bases, with 12 bases spanning the gap. The CDR3 DNA reads as TGTGCCACCAGCAGAGATTCGACAGCAGGCGAGCAGTACTTC. Amino acids: CATSRDSTAGEQYF.

J is TRBJ1-5 and V is TRBV6-5, with D possibly being TRBD1 (5 bases). The CDR3 is 15 residues long. Trimming removed 7 bases from V and 3 bases from J, with 16 bases in between. The germline V gene has CDR1 MNHEY and CDR2 SVGAGI. This CDR3 reads CASKWRQSDNQPQHF. The CDR3 region has the DNA TGTGCCAGCAAATGGCGACAGTCCGACAATCAGCCCCAGCATTTT.

The chain carries TRBV6-5 and TRBJ1-2; D is unclear. Germline lookup yields CDR1 MNHEY and CDR2 SVGAGI. V lost 8 bases and J lost 3, with 10 bases in between. The CDR3 covers 12 residues. CDR3 sequence (DNA): TGTGCCAGCCGGGGTTCGGACTATGGCTACACCTTC. Translating it yields CASRGSDYGYTF.

This sequence joins TRBV9 and TRBJ1-1, with D maybe TRBD1 (5 bases). The length of the CDR3 is 17 residues. V lost 0 bases and J 1 base, leaving 16 bases between the germline ends. Germline CDR1 reads SGDLS; CDR2 reads YYNGEE. CDR3 sequence reads: CASSVAGRVRPNTEAFF. The CDR3 region has the DNA TGTGCCAGCAGCGTAGCGGGCAGGGTAAGGCCGAACACTGAAGCTTTCTTT.

This clone was detected once. This chain connects TRBV4-1 to TRBJ2-1, with TRBD1 matching over 7 bases. Germline trimming cut 0 bases from V and 5 bases from J; bases unmatched to any gene: 10. The CDR3 has 17 residues. In germline, CDR1 is MGHRA, CDR2 YSYEKL. The DNA of the CDR3 is TGCGCCAGCAGCCAAGACGGTCAGGGGGTGGCCAACAATGAGCAGTTCTTC. Translation: CASSQDGQGVANNEQFF.

The chain carries TRBV30 and TRBJ2-1; 12 bases map to TRBD1. With V trimmed by 3 bases and J by 6 bases, 6 bases remained unmatched. There are 15 residues in the CDR3. The germline V gene has CDR1 GTSNPN and CDR2 SVGIG (reference sequence). CDR3 sequence: CAWRIRDRGLNEQFF. CDR3 nucleotide sequence: TGTGCCTGGAGGATCCGGGACAGGGGGCTCAATGAGCAGTTCTTC.

CDR3 nucleotides: TGTGCCATCACCCCGGGGGATAGGAACACCGGGGAGCTGTTTTTT. Translating gives CAITPGDRNTGELFF. The V and J genes are TRBV10-3 and TRBJ2-2, with TRBD2 as a possible D gene (6 bases). This CDR3 contains 15 residues. Per the germline V gene, CDR1 is ENHRY and CDR2 is SYGVKD. V was clipped by 7 bases and J by 1 base, with 13 bases between them.

V is TRBV28 and J is TRBJ2-4; the D gene is possibly TRBD2 (5 bases). The CDR3 has 13 amino acids. V was cut by 7 bases and J by 5 bases, with 12 bases left in between. The germline V gene has CDR1 MDHEN and CDR2 SYDVKM. CDR3 sequence (DNA): TGTGCCAGCACTTTGGCGGGTGAAAACATTCAGTACTTC. Protein sequence: CASTLAGENIQYF.

V gene TRBV10-3 combines with J gene TRBJ1-2; TRBD1 matches 10 bases. The CDR3 has 14 amino acids. The V and J ends lost 4 bases and 2 bases, in that order; junction bases with no gene match: 1. Germline CDR1 and CDR2: ENHRY and SYGVKD. CDR3 DNA sequence: TGTGCCATCAGTGGGGGACAGGGGAACTATGGCTACACCTTC. Translation: CAISGGQGNYGYTF.

The genes are TRBV27 and TRBJ1-3, with D possibly TRBD1 on 6 matching bases. V was shortened by 4 bases and J by 3 bases, with 10 bases between the two germline ends. From germline, CDR1 is MNHEY and CDR2 SMNVEV (reference sequence). This CDR3 is 14 amino acids long. The CDR3 DNA reads as TGTGCCAGCAGTTCTGGGGGCTTTGGAAACACCATATATTTT. It specifies CASSSGGFGNTIYF.